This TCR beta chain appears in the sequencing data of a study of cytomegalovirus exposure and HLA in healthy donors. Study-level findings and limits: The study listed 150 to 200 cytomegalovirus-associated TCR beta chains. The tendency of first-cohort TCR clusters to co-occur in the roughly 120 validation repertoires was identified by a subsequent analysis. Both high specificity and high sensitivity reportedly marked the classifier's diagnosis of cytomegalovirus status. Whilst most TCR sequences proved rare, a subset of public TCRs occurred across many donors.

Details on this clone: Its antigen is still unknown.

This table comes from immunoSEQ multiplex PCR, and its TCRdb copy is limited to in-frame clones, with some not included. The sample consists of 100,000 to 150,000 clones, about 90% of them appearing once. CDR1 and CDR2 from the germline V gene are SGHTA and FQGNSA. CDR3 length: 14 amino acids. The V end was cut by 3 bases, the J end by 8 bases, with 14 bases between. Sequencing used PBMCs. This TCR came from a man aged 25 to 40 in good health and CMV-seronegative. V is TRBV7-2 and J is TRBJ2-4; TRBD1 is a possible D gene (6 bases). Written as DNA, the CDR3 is TGTGCCAGCAGCTTGTCTTTAGGGGGAGACATTCAGTACTTC. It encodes CASSLSLGGDIQYF.